This is a list of T cell receptor beta chains from one sample in a study of OX40 agonist ivuxolimab in advanced cancers. The method was immunoSEQ multiplex PCR; TCRdb's version includes in-frame clones alone and lacks a portion of them. The data show 53,000 or so clones, roughly 84% seen once. This specimen consisted of CD4+ or CD8+ T cells sorted from blood, obtained in a trial of the OX40 agonist ivuxolimab. All receptors come from an adult with an advanced solid tumor such as melanoma, head and neck, liver or kidney cancer. Each CDR3 is given with its conserved first and last residue. A D gene is named only where the DNA matches it firmly. Rows give clone size only sometimes, using once, few, many, or a class for an expanded clone.

clone size	V gene	D gene	J gene	CDR3 protein	CDR3 DNA
NA	TRBV27	NA	TRBJ2-2	CACHGLFGELFF	TGTGCCTGTCATGGCCTCTTCGGGGAGCTGTTTTTT
once	TRBV28	NA	TRBJ1-2	CASSRGGAYGYTF	TGTGCCAGCAGTCGGGGGGGCGCCTATGGCTACACCTTC
NA	TRBV30	NA	TRBJ1-4	CAWRAYRTGDEKLFF	TGTGCCTGGAGGGCATACAGGACGGGGGATGAAAAACTGTTTTTT
NA	TRBV5-6	TRBD1	TRBJ2-2	CASSFGDSTGELFF	TGTGCCAGCAGCTTCGGGGACAGCACCGGGGAGCTGTTTTTT
NA	TRBV6-5	NA	TRBJ2-1	CASDDGSGYNEQFF	TGTGCCAGCGATGACGGGAGTGGGTACAATGAGCAGTTCTTC
NA	TRBV6-1	NA	TRBJ2-2	CASLRGMNTGELFF	TGTGCCAGCCTTCGTGGGATGAACACCGGGGAGCTGTTTTTT
NA	TRBV29-1	TRBD2	TRBJ2-5	CSGSLAGGETQYF	TGCAGCGGTTCACTAGCGGGAGGGGAGACCCAGTACTTC
NA	TRBV19	NA	TRBJ1-2	CASSITGIPNYGYTF	TGTGCCAGTAGTATTACCGGCATTCCTAACTATGGCTACACCTTC
NA	TRBV7-2	NA	TRBJ2-7	CASSLMYLTHEQYF	TGTGCCAGCAGCTTAATGTACCTTACCCACGAGCAGTACTTC
NA	TRBV7-2	TRBD2	TRBJ2-2	CASSLTLSSGTDYTGELFF	TGTGCCAGCAGCTTAACCCTGAGTAGCGGGACGGACTACACCGGGGAGCTGTTTTTT
NA	TRBV11-1	NA	TRBJ2-2	CASSLGQGTNTGELFF	TGTGCCAGCAGCTTGGGCCAGGGAACTAACACCGGGGAGCTGTTTTTT
NA	TRBV6-6	NA	TRBJ2-5	CASSYSASQETQYF	TGTGCCAGCAGTTACTCGGCCAGCCAAGAGACCCAGTACTTC
NA	TRBV29-1	NA	TRBJ2-3	CSLHGGVTDTQYF	TGCAGCTTACACGGGGGAGTCACAGATACGCAGTATTTT
few	TRBV7-9	TRBD2	TRBJ2-3	CASSLSLGGTDTQYF	TGTGCCAGCAGCTTATCTTTGGGAGGGACAGATACGCAGTATTTT
NA	TRBV28	NA	TRBJ2-2	CASRGYGGELFF	TGTGCCAGCAGGGGTTACGGCGGGGAGCTGTTTTTT
NA	TRBV7-3	NA	TRBJ2-1	CASSSPGPYNEQFF	TGTGCCAGCAGTTCCCCAGGACCCTACAATGAGCAGTTCTTC
few	TRBV28	NA	TRBJ2-2	CASKVGGLAGELFF	TGTGCCAGCAAAGTCGGGGGGCTAGCCGGGGAGCTGTTTTTT